Sequencing of this TCR beta chain was carried out in a study of human T cells and chemical hapten exposure. Looking at the study overall: Investigators sensitized around 2 cm by around 2 cm of upper inner arm skin with 2% DPC. Points from the study as a whole: The number of TCRs above 1 in 1000 frequency did not change after DPC sensitization. Versus controls, expanded TCRs had significantly more large CDR3 similarity clusters. Alopecia in the donors means their immune response may deviate from healthy people's.

From the RACE reads, TCRdb called clonotypes with MiXCR, one entry per CDR3 protein. The sample lists around 350,000 distinct CDR3 sequences; around 5% were seen once. Described time point: pre-sensitization, week 0. Treatment of the sample: therapeutic diphenylcyclopropenone sensitization with weekly scalp DPC. V was pared by 4 bases and J by 1 base, with 17 bases between. The CDR3 spans 16 residues. Germline CDR1 SGHRS, CDR2 YFSETQ. This clonotype turned up a few times. Its antigen is currently unknown. Sample: whole blood, taken in connection with sensitization to the hapten diphenylcyclopropenone (DPC). This chain uses TRBV5-1 with TRBJ1-1, with D tentatively TRBD1 (5 bases). The clonotype comes from a young woman with alopecia areata. Some clones in this sample may be carry-over from other donors' samples. This chain's CDR3 is CASSPREPGPNTEAFF. The DNA for the CDR3 is TGCGCCAGCAGCCCACGGGAGCCGGGGCCGAACACTGAAGCTTTCTTT.